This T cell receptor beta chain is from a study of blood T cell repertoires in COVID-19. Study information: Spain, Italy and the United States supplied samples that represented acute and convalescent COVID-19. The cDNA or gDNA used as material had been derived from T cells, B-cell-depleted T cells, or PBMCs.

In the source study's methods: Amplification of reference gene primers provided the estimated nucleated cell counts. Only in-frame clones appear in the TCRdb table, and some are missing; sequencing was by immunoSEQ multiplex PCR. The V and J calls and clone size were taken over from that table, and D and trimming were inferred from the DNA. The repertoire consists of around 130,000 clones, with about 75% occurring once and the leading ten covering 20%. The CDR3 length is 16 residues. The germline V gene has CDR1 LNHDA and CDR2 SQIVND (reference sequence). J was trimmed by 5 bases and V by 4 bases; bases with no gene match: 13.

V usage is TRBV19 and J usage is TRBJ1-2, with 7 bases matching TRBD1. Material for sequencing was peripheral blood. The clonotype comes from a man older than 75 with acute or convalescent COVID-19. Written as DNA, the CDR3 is TGTGCCAGTAGTACAACAGGGGTGGAACGATTTTATGGCTACACCTTC. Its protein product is CASSTTGVERFYGYTF.